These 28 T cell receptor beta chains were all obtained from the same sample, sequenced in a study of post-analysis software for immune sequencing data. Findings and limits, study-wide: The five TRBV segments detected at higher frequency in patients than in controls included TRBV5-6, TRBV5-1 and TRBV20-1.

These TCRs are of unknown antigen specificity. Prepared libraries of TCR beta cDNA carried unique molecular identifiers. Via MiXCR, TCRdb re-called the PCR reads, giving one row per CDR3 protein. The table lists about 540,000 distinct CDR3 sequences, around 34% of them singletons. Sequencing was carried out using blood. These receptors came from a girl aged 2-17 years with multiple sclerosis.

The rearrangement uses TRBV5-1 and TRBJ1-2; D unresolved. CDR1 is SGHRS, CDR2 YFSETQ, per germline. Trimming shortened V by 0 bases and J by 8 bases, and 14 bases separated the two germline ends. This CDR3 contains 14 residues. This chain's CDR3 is CASSLALGGGGYTF. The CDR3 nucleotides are TGCGCCAGCAGCTTGGCCCTTGGAGGAGGCGGCTACACCTTC.

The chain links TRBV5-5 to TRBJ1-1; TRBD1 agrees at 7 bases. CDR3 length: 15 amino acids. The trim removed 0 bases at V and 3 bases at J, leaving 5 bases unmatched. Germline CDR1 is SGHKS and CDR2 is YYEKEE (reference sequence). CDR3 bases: TGTGCCAGCAGCTTGGCCGGGACAGTCGACACTGAAGCTTTCTTT. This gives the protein CASSLAGTVDTEAFF. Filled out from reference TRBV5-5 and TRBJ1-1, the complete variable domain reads DAGVTQSPTHLIKTRGQQVTLRCSPISGHKSVSWYQQVLGQGPQFIFQYYEKEERGRGNFPDRFSARQFPNYSSELNVNALLLGDSALYLCASSLAGTVDTEAFFGQGTRLTVV.

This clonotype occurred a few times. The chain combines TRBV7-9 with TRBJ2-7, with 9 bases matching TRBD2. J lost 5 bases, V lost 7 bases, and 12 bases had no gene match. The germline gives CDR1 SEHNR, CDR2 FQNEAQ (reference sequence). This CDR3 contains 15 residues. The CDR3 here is CASTPRGTSLDEQYF. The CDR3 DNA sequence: TGTGCCAGCACCCCGAGGGGGACTAGCCTAGACGAGCAGTACTTC. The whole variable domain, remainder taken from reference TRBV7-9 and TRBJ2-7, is DTGVSQNPRHKITKRGQNVTFRCDPISEHNRLYWYRQTLGQGPEFLTYFQNEAQLEKSRLLSDRFSAERPKGSFSTLEIQRTEQGDSAMYLCASTPRGTSLDEQYFGPGTRLTVT.

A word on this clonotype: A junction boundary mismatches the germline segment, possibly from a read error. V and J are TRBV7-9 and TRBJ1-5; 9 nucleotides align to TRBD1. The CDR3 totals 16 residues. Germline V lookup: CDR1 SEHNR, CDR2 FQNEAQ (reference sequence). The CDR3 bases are TGTGCCGGCAGCACCGGGACAGGGCTTAGCAATCAGCCCCAGCATTTT. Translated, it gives CAGSTGTGLSNQPQHF.

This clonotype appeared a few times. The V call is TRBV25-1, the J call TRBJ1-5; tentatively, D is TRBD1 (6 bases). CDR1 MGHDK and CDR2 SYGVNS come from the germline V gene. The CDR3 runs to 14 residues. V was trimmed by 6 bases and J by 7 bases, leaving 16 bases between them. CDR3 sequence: CASRGAGDGQPQHF. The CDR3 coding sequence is TGTGCCAGCAGGGGGGCAGGGGATGGACAGCCCCAGCATTTT.

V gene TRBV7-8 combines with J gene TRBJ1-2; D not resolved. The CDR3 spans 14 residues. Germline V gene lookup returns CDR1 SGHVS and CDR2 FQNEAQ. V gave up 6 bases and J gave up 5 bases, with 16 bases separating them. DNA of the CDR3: TGTGCCAGCAGTTCTATTACCGATACGTATGGCTACACCTTC. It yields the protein CASSSITDTYGYTF.

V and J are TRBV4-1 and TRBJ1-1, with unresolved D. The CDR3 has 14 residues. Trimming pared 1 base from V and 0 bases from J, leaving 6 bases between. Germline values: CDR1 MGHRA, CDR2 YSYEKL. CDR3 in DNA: TGCGCCAGCAGCCAAGCTGGGATGAACACTGAAGCTTTCTTT. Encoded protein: CASSQAGMNTEAFF.

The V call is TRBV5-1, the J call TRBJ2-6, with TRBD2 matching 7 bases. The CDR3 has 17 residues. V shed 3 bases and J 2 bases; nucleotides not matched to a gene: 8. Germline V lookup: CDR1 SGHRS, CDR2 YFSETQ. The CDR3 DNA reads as TGCGCCAGCAGCTCGCGGGGGTGGGCTACTGGGGCCAACGTCCTGACTTTC. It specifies CASSSRGWATGANVLTF.

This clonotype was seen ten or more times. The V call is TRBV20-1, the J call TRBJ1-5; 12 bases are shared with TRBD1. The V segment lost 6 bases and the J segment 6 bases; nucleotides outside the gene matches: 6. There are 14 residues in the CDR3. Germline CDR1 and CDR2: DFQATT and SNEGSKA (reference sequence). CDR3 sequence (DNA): TGCAGTGCAGCCGGGACAGGGGGCTCTCAGCCCCAGCATTTT. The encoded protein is CSAAGTGGSQPQHF.

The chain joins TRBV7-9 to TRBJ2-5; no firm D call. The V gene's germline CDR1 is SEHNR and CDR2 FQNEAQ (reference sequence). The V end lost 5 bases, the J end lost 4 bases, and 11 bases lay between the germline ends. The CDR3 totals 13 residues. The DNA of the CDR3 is TGTGCCAGCAGCGGGCAGATTCGAGAGACCCAGTACTTC. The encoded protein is CASSGQIRETQYF.

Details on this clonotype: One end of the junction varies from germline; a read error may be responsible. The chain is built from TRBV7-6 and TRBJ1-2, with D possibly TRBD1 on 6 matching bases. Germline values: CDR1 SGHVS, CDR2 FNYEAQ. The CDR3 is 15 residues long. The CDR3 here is CASSLVPTGSYDYTF. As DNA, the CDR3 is TGTGCCAGCAGCTTAGTTCCAACAGGGAGCTATGACTACACCTTC.

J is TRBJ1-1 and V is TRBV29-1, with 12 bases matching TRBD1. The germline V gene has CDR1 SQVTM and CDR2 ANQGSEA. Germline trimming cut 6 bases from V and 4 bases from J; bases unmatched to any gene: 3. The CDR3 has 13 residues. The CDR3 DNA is TGCAGCGTCGGGGACAGGGGGCCCACTGAAGCTTTCTTT. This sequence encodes CSVGDRGPTEAFF.

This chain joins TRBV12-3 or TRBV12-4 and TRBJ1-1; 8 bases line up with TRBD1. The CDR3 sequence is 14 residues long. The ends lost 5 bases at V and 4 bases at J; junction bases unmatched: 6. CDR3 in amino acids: CASSGRTGSTEAFF. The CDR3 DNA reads TGTGCCAGCAGTGGCCGGACAGGGAGCACTGAAGCTTTCTTT.

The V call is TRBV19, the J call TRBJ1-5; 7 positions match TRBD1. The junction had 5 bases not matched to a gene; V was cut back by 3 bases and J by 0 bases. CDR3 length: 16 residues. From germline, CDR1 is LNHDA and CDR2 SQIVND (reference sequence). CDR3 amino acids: CASSIAGTASNQPQHF. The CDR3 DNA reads TGTGCCAGTAGTATTGCCGGGACAGCTAGCAATCAGCCCCAGCATTTT.

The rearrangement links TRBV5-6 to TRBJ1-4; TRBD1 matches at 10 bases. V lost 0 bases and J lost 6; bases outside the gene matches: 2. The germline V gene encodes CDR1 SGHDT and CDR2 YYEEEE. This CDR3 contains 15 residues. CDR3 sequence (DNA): TGTGCCAGCAGCTTGGTCGGGACAGGGGATGAAAAACTGTTTTTT. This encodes CASSLVGTGDEKLFF.

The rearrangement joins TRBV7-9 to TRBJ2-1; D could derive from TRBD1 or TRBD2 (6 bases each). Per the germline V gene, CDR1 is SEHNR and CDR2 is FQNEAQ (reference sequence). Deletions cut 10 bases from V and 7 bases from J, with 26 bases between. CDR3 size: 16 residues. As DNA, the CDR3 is TGTGCCATCCAATCAATGTGGGGGGCGCGTCTGAATGAGCAGTTCTTC. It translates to CAIQSMWGARLNEQFF.

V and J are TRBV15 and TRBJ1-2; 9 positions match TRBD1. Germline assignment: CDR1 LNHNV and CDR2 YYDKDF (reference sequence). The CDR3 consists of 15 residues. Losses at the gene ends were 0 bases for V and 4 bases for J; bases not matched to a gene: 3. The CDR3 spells CATSREDRGLYGYTF. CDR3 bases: TGTGCCACCAGCAGAGAGGACAGGGGACTCTATGGCTACACCTTC.

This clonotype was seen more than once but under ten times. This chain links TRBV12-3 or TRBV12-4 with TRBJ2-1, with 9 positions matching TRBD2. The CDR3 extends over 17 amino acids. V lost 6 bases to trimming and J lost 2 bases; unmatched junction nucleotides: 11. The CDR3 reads CASRRGGGAGPYNEQFF. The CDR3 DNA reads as TGTGCCAGCAGGCGCGGGGGGGGCGCAGGTCCCTACAATGAGCAGTTCTTC.

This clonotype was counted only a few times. DNA for the CDR3: TGCAGTGCTAGAGAGATCGGACCCTCTTACTACGAGCAGTACTTC. Translating it yields CSAREIGPSYYEQYF. The chain is built from TRBV20-1 and TRBJ2-4; no clear D. The J call could be wrong; TRBJ2-7 is a better fit for the DNA end. The CDR3 runs to 15 residues. The germline V gene has CDR1 DFQATT and CDR2 SNEGSKA (reference sequence).

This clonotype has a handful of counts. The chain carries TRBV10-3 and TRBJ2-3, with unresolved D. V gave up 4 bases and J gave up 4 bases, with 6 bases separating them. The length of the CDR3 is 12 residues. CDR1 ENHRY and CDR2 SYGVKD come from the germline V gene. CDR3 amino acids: CAISGDPDTQYF. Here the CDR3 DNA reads TGTGCCATCAGTGGAGACCCAGATACGCAGTATTTT.

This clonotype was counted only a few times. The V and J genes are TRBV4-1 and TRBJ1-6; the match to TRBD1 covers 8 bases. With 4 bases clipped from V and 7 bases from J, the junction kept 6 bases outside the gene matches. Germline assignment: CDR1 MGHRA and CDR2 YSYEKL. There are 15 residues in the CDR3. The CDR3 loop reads CASSLPAGGNSPLHF. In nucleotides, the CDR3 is TGCGCCAGCAGCCTGCCGGCAGGGGGCAATTCACCCCTCCACTTT.

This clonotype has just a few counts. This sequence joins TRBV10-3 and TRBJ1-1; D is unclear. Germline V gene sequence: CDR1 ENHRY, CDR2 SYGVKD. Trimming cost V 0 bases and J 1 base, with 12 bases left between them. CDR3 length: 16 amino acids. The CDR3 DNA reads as TGTGCCATCAGTGAGTCCGGGGAGGTAGCGAACACTGAAGCTTTCTTT. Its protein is CAISESGEVANTEAFF.

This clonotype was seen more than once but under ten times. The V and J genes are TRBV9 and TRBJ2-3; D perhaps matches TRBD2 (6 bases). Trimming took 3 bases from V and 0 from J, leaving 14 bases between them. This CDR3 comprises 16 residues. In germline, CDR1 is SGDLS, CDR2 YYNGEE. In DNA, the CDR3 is TGTGCCAGCAGCGCAGTATCTAGCGCAAGCACAGATACGCAGTATTTT. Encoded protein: CASSAVSSASTDTQYF.

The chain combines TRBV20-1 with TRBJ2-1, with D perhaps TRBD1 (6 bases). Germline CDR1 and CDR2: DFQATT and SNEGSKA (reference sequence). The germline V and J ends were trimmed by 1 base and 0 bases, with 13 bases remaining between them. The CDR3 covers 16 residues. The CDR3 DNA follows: TGCAGTGCTAGAGTTGGGGGCCCCCGCTCCTACAATGAGCAGTTCTTC. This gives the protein CSARVGGPRSYNEQFF.

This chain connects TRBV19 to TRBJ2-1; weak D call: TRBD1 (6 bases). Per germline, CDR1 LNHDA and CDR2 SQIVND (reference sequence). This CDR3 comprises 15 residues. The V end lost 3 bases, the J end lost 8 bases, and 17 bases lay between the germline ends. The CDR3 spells CASSIRAGPGDEQFF. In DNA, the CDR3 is TGTGCCAGTAGTATTAGGGCAGGGCCAGGGGATGAGCAGTTCTTC.

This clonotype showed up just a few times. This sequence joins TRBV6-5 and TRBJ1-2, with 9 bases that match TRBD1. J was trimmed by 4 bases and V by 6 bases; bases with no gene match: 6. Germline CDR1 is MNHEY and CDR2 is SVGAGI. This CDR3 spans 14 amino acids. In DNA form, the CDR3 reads TGTGCCAGCAGCCGACAGGGGGAGGGCTATGGCTACACCTTC. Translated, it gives CASSRQGEGYGYTF.

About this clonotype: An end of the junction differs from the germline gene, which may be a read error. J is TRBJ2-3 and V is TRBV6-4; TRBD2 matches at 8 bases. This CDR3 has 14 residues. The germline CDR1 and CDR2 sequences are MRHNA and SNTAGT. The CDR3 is CARSDRRGGRTQYF. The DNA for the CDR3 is TGTGCCCGCAGTGATCGGCGCGGGGGGCGTACGCAGTATTTT.

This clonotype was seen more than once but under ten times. The CDR3 loop reads CASSPLLAGVVDTQYF. CDR3 coding DNA: TGTGCCAGCAGTCCCCTATTGGCGGGGGTCGTCGATACGCAGTATTTT. The gene calls are TRBV27 and TRBJ2-3; 7 bases align to TRBD2. With 5 bases clipped from V and 6 bases from J, the junction kept 14 bases outside the gene matches. Looked up from germline, CDR1 is MNHEY and CDR2 is SMNVEV (reference sequence). This CDR3 has 16 residues.